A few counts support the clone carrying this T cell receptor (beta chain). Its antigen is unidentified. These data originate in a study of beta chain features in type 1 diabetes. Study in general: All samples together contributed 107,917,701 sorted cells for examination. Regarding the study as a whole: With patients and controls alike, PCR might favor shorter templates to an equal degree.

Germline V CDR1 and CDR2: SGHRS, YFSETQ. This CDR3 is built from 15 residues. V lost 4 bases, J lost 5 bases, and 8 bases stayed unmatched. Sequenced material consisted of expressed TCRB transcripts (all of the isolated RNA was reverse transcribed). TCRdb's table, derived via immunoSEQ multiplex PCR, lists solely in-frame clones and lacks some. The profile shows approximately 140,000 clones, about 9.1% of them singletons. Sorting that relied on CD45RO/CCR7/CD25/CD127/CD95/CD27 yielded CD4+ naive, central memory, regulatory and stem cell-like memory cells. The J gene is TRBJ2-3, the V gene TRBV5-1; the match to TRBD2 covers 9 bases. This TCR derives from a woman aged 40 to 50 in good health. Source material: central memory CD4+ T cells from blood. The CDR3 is CASSLQRGERDTQYF. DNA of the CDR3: TGCGCCAGCAGCCTTCAGCGGGGGGAGAGAGATACGCAGTATTTT.